The clone carrying this T cell receptor beta chain has more than one count but fewer than ten. Its antigen is unknown. This record comes from a study of cytomegalovirus exposure and HLA in healthy donors. Study-level findings and limits: Specificity of a few CMV-associated chains for CMV antigens was verified in vitro.

Trimming took 5 bases from V and 0 from J, leaving 14 bases between them. The germline gives CDR1 MNHNS, CDR2 SASEGT. The CDR3 totals 15 residues. The PCR ran on 60 Vbeta and 13 Jbeta primers. Measured with immunoSEQ multiplex PCR; TCRdb has only the in-frame clones, and not every one. The sample has about 160,000 clones; around 68% are singletons. Source material: PBMCs. The sequence was obtained from a man aged 50 or older in good health and CMV-seronegative. The genes are TRBV6-1 and TRBJ2-7; weak D call: TRBD2 (5 bases). CDR3 bases: TGTGCCAGCAGTCAATCGGGATATCCCTCCTACGAGCAGTACTTC. It encodes CASSQSGYPSYEQYF.